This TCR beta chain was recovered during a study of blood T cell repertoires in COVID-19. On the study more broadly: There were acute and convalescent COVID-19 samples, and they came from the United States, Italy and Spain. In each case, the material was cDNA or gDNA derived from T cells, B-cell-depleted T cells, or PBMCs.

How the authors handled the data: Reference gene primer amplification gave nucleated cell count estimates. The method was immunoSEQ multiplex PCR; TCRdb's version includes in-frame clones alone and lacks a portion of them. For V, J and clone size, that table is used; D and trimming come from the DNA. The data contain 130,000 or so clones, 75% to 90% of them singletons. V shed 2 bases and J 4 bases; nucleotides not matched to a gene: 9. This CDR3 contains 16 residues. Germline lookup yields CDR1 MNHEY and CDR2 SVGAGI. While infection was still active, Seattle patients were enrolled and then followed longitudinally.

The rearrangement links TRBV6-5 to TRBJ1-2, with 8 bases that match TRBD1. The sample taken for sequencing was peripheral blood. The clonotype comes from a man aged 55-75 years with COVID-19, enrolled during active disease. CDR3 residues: CASSYGNYGQGYGYTF. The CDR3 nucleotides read TGTGCCAGCAGTTACGGGAATTACGGACAGGGCTATGGCTACACCTTC.